This passage covers 4 T cell receptor beta chains from one sample sequenced in a study of cytomegalovirus exposure and HLA in healthy donors. Amplification used 60 Vbeta primers and 13 Jbeta primers. The protocol was immunoSEQ multiplex PCR, while the TCRdb copy is restricted to in-frame clones and leaves out a portion. The table has roughly 150,000 clones, around four fifths seen once. Sequencing was performed on PBMCs. Receptors originate from a man between 25 and 39 years old in good health and CMV-seronegative.

The chain has TRBV27 and TRBJ2-5; 7 bases fit TRBD2. V shed 7 bases, J shed 2 bases, and the junction held 7 bases outside the gene matches. This CDR3 has 14 residues. Germline CDR1 reads MNHEY; CDR2 reads SMNVEV (reference sequence). The CDR3 sequence: CASTMWGGQETQYF. In nucleotides, the CDR3 is TGTGCCAGCACCATGTGGGGGGGACAAGAGACCCAGTACTTC.

This clone appeared a single time. The chain carries TRBV30 and TRBJ1-3; a weak D match, TRBD1 (5 bases). V lost 8 bases and J lost 0, with 14 bases in between. The CDR3 covers 14 residues. Germline V gives CDR1 GTSNPN, CDR2 SVGIG (reference sequence). The CDR3 coding sequence is TGTGCCCTGGGTAGGACACGCTCTGGAAACACCATATATTTT. This gives the protein CALGRTRSGNTIYF.

This clone was detected once. The chain is built from TRBV7-3 and TRBJ2-5, with 14 bases fitting TRBD2. The V gene's germline CDR1 is SGHTA and CDR2 FQGTGA. V lost 5 bases, J lost 2 bases, and 7 bases stayed unmatched. This CDR3 has 17 residues. CDR3 in amino acids: CASSPTSGGVGQETQYF. CDR3 nucleotide sequence: TGTGCCAGCAGCCCGACTAGCGGGGGGGTCGGGCAAGAGACCCAGTACTTC.

CDR3 sequence reads: CASSLGRDLRSDTQYF. The CDR3, as DNA: TGTGCCAGCAGCTTAGGGCGGGACCTGCGGTCAGATACGCAGTATTTT. The V and J genes are TRBV7-2 and TRBJ2-3; maybe TRBD2 (6 bases). V gave up 1 base and J gave up 4 bases, with 15 bases separating them. This CDR3 has 16 amino acids. CDR1 SGHTA and CDR2 FQGNSA come from the germline V gene.